The following is a TCR beta chain sequence with its context. Its antigen is still unknown. Overlapping HIV-1 Gag 15-mer peptides at approximately 1 ug per peptide per mL were used. CD40L-negative CD69-negative CD45RO-high memory CD4+ T cells were sorted as populations depleted of antigen-responding cells. The record originates from a study of persistence of HIV-infected CD4 T cells. The CDR3 is 13 amino acids. Germline CDR1 is ENHRY and CDR2 is SYGVKD. V lost 8 bases and J lost 3; bases outside the gene matches: 5. This was the immunoSEQ version 4 assay in survey mode. Measured with immunoSEQ multiplex PCR; TCRdb has only the in-frame clones, and not every one. Found here are just under 65,000 clones, more than 70% of them singletons; the top ten hold 1.5% to 2%.

The genes are TRBV10-3 and TRBJ1-1, with TRBD1 identical over 8 bases. This TCR came from an adult man with HIV who was CMV-seropositive. The source material was CD4+ T cells sorted from PBMCs after approximately 18-hour stimulation, sampled from a patient who received antiretroviral therapy. CDR3 sequence reads: CAISDREDTEAFF. In DNA form, the CDR3 reads TGTGCCATCTCGGACAGGGAGGACACTGAAGCTTTCTTT.